The count of the clone carrying this TCR beta chain is one. This CDR3 is built from 13 residues. Trimming took off 6 bases at V and 2 bases at J, with 8 bases between the two ends. Germline V CDR1 and CDR2: ENHRY, SYGVKD. This sample was included in a study of blood T cell repertoires in COVID-19. Data came from immunoSEQ multiplex PCR; TCRdb stores just in-frame clones and leaves some out. Seen here are about 220,000 clones, around 89% observed once, and the top ten hold 3% to 4%. The genes are TRBV10-3 and TRBJ1-3, with D possibly matching TRBD1 (6 bases). Sequenced sample: PBMCs or T cells enriched from blood (not recorded which). This sequence originates from a woman under 30 in a cohort exposed to, infected with or recovered from COVID-19 (not recorded which). The CDR3: CAISGQPGNTIYF. As DNA, the CDR3 is TGTGCCATCAGCGGACAGCCTGGAAACACCATATATTTT.